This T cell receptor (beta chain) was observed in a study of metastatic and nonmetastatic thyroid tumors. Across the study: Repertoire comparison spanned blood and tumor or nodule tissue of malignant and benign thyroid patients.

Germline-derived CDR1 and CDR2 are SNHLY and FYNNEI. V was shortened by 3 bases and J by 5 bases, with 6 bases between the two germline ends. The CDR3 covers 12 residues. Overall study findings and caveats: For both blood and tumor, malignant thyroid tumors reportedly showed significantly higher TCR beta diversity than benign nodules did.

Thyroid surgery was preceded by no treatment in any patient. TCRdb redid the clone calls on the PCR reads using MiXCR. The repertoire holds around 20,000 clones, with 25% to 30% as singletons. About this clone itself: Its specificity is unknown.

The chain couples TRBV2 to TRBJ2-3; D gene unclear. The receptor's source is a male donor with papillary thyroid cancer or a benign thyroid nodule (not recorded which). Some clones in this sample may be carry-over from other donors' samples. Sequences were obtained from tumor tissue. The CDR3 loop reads CASSDWGDTQYF. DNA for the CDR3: TGTGCCAGCAGTGATTGGGGAGATACGCAGTATTTT.